The 2 T cell receptor beta chains reported below all come from one sample, sequenced in a study of blood T cell repertoires in COVID-19. Sequenced by immunoSEQ multiplex PCR; TCRdb stores in-frame clones only, minus some. The data show 99,000 or so clones, with 81% seen just once and less than 45% held by the top ten. The sequenced sample consisted of peripheral blood. The source is a man at least 80 years old with acute or convalescent COVID-19.

The gene calls are TRBV5-4 and TRBJ2-7; 12 bases fit TRBD1. Germline-derived CDR1 and CDR2 are SGHNT and YYREEE (reference sequence). The V gene end was trimmed by 3 bases and the J gene end by 5 bases; junction bases not matched to a gene: 6. This CDR3 is 15 amino acids long. The CDR3 loop is CASSSPGTGGDEQYF. The DNA of the CDR3 is TGTGCCAGCAGCTCGCCCGGGACAGGGGGCGACGAGCAGTACTTC.

The V and J genes are TRBV28 and TRBJ2-7, with a weak D call TRBD1 (6 bases). The CDR3 totals 15 residues. V lost 4 bases, J lost 0 bases, and 13 bases lay in between. CDR1 and CDR2 (germline): MDHEN, SYDVKM. This CDR3 reads CASSSPGTLSYEQYF. CDR3 DNA sequence: TGTGCCAGCAGTTCACCCGGGACACTCTCCTACGAGCAGTACTTC.